Following are 26 T cell receptor beta chains from one sample sequenced in a study of blood T cell repertoires in COVID-19. Sequencing used immunoSEQ multiplex PCR; TCRdb keeps in-frame clones, though not all of them. Altogether 230,000 or so clones are present, about 86% being singletons, with the ten largest covering approximately 15%. Input material: PBMCs or T cells enriched from blood (not recorded which). The receptors shown here come from a woman between 50 and 59 years old with acute COVID-19.

The rearrangement uses TRBV11-2 and TRBJ1-1, with no clear D. The V and J ends lost 5 bases and 0 bases respectively, with 13 bases between them. The CDR3 is 15 residues long. Germline V gene sequence: CDR1 SGHAT, CDR2 FQNNGV. The chain's CDR3 is CASSPEAAVNTEAFF. The CDR3 DNA reads as TGTGCCAGCAGCCCCGAGGCAGCGGTGAACACTGAAGCTTTCTTT.

This chain links TRBV27 with TRBJ1-4; 7 bases match TRBD1. The V gene's germline CDR1 is MNHEY and CDR2 SMNVEV (reference sequence). After removal of 6 bases from V and 8 bases from J, the junction contained 9 bases not matched to a gene. The CDR3 has 14 residues. Written as DNA, the CDR3 is TGTGCCAGCAGCTCGGGACAGTTCGAGGAAAAACTGTTTTTT. It encodes CASSSGQFEEKLFF.

The chain combines TRBV4-3 with TRBJ2-2, with 14 bases matching TRBD2. This CDR3 has 19 amino acids. CDR1 and CDR2 from the germline V gene are LGHNA and YSLEER. The J segment lost 1 base and the V segment lost 0 bases, leaving 4 bases of the junction unmatched. This CDR3 reads CASSQDVGLAGGNTGELFF. DNA of the CDR3: TGCGCCAGCAGCCAAGATGTTGGACTAGCGGGAGGGAACACCGGGGAGCTGTTTTTT.

The CDR3 spells CASSQYLNTEAFF. In DNA form, the CDR3 reads TGTGCCAGCAGCCAATACTTGAACACTGAAGCTTTCTTT. V gene TRBV3-1 (or the pseudogene TRBV3-2) combines with J gene TRBJ1-1; D unresolved. Trimming took 2 bases from V and 0 from J, leaving 4 bases between them. This CDR3 contains 13 residues. Germline CDR1 reads LGHDT; CDR2 reads YNNKEL (reference sequence).

This clone is a singleton in its sample. This chain links TRBV28 with TRBJ2-7; TRBD2 matches 7 bases. There are 15 residues in the CDR3. Losses at the gene ends were 5 bases for V and 1 base for J; bases not matched to a gene: 8. The germline V gene has CDR1 MDHEN and CDR2 SYDVKM. The CDR3 spells CASSGVGGFSYEQYF. In DNA, the CDR3 is TGTGCCAGCAGTGGGGTGGGGGGGTTTTCCTACGAGCAGTACTTC. The whole variable domain, filled in from reference TRBV28 and TRBJ2-7, reads DVKVTQSSRYLVKRTGEKVFLECVQDMDHENMFWYRQDPGLGLRLIYFSYDVKMKEKGDIPEGYSVSREKKERFSLILESASTNQTSMYLCASSGVGGFSYEQYFGPGTRLTVT.

This sequence joins TRBV27 and TRBJ1-2; tentative D call: TRBD1 (5 bases). Trimming stripped 3 bases from V and 6 bases from J, with 17 bases between. This CDR3 contains 15 residues. Germline lookup yields CDR1 MNHEY and CDR2 SMNVEV (reference sequence). CDR3 sequence: CASSFRQGGMDGYTF. The CDR3 DNA sequence: TGTGCCAGCAGTTTTCGGCAGGGTGGTATGGATGGCTACACCTTC.

V and J are TRBV5-1 and TRBJ2-1; D may be TRBD2 (6 bases). CDR3 length equals 15 residues. V lost 2 bases to trimming and J lost 7 bases, with 16 bases between them. The germline V gene has CDR1 SGHRS and CDR2 YFSETQ. DNA for the CDR3: TGCGCCAGCAGCTTAGAGGGAGGAGCCCCTAATGAGCAGTTCTTC. Amino acid sequence: CASSLEGGAPNEQFF.

This clone was seen once. This chain uses TRBV7-9 with TRBJ1-4, with 8 bases identical to TRBD1. Germline-derived CDR1 and CDR2 are SEHNR and FQNEAQ (reference sequence). V was clipped by 6 bases and J by 4 bases; unmatched bases: 4. The CDR3 sequence is 14 residues long. The CDR3 reads CASRPTGGNEKLFF. The CDR3, as DNA: TGTGCCAGCAGGCCCACAGGGGGTAATGAAAAACTGTTTTTT.

This chain uses TRBV9 with TRBJ2-1, with 11 bases aligning to TRBD2. The germline V gene has CDR1 SGDLS and CDR2 YYNGEE. Trimming took 4 bases from V and 7 from J; bases not matched to a gene: 10. CDR3 length: 16 amino acids. The CDR3, as DNA: TGTGCCAGCAGCCCGCGACTAGCGGGACTCTCGAATGAGCAGTTCTTC. It specifies CASSPRLAGLSNEQFF.

Turning to this clone: A junction end diverges from the germline sequence, so it may reflect a read error. The J gene is TRBJ2-7, the V gene TRBV6-1; 9 positions agree with TRBD2. Per germline, CDR1 MNHNS and CDR2 SASEGT. The CDR3 consists of 16 residues. In DNA, the CDR3 is TGTGCCAGCAGCGAAGCCCTAGCGGGAAGCTTCTACGAGCAGTACTTC. Translating gives CASSEALAGSFYEQYF.

The rearrangement uses TRBV14 and TRBJ2-6, with 8 bases aligning to TRBD1. Germline V gives CDR1 SGHDN, CDR2 FVKESK. The CDR3 consists of 17 residues. Germline trimming cut 4 bases from V and 0 bases from J; bases unmatched to any gene: 5. Here the CDR3 DNA reads TGTGCCAGCAGCCCCACAGGGGGAAGCTCTGGGGCCAACGTCCTGACTTTC. Translating it yields CASSPTGGSSGANVLTF.

The gene calls are TRBV11-1 and TRBJ2-3; TRBD2 matches at 14 bases. V trimming: 6 bases; J trimming: 5 bases; junction bases outside the gene matches: 7. Germline CDR1 is SGHAT and CDR2 is FQDESV (reference sequence). This CDR3 has 16 residues. This CDR3 reads CASRRRLAGGEDTQYF. The CDR3 DNA is TGTGCCAGCAGACGTCGACTAGCGGGAGGGGAAGATACGCAGTATTTT.

The chain links TRBV27 to TRBJ1-2; 8 bases are shared with TRBD1. Per germline, CDR1 MNHEY and CDR2 SMNVEV (reference sequence). This CDR3 spans 14 amino acids. V dropped 2 bases and J dropped 4; count of bases not matched to a gene: 3. The CDR3 DNA reads TGTGCCAGCAGTTTAGTGGGGACAGGCTATGGCTACACCTTC. Translated: CASSLVGTGYGYTF.

The chain employs TRBV7-3 and TRBJ2-7; the match to TRBD1 covers 11 bases. Germline V gives CDR1 SGHTA, CDR2 FQGTGA. CDR3 length: 15 residues. Trimming removed 3 bases from V and 2 bases from J; junction bases left unmatched: 3. The CDR3 region has the DNA TGTGCCAGCAGCTTTTCGGGACAGGGGGCCTACGAGCAGTACTTC. It codes for CASSFSGQGAYEQYF.

J is TRBJ2-7 and V is TRBV3-1 (or the pseudogene TRBV3-2); D possibly corresponds to TRBD1 (5 bases). V was shortened by 5 bases and J by 5 bases, with 22 bases between the two germline ends. The CDR3 totals 16 residues. Germline CDR1 LGHDT, CDR2 YNNKEL (reference sequence). The CDR3 here is CASSGHTPISLDEQYF. For the CDR3, the DNA is TGTGCCAGCAGCGGACATACTCCCATTTCGTTAGACGAGCAGTACTTC.

The chain combines TRBV28 with TRBJ2-7; D is perhaps TRBD2 (6 bases). V was cut by 5 bases and J by 0 bases, with 14 bases left in between. This CDR3 is 15 amino acids long. Germline-derived CDR1 and CDR2 are MDHEN and SYDVKM. The CDR3 DNA follows: TGTGCCAGCAGTAGTACGGGACTCCTCTCCTACGAGCAGTACTTC. Protein: CASSSTGLLSYEQYF.

The chain recombines TRBV28 with TRBJ2-3; 8 nucleotides match TRBD2. The CDR3 length is 14 residues. V trimming: 3 bases; J trimming: 6 bases; junction bases outside the gene matches: 5. Germline V gene lookup returns CDR1 MDHEN and CDR2 SYDVKM. CDR3 in amino acids: CASSLSGSKDTQYF. Written as DNA, the CDR3 is TGTGCCAGCAGTTTGAGCGGGAGTAAGGATACGCAGTATTTT.

The rearrangement joins TRBV10-3 to TRBJ1-6; 12 bases fit TRBD1. The CDR3 is 16 amino acids. Germline V gene sequence: CDR1 ENHRY, CDR2 SYGVKD. The junction had 5 bases not matched to a gene; V was cut back by 4 bases and J by 7 bases. The CDR3: CAISAGTGGYNSPLHF. The CDR3 bases are TGTGCCATCAGTGCGGGGACAGGGGGCTACAATTCACCCCTCCACTTT.

The chain has TRBV29-1 and TRBJ1-4; weak D call: TRBD1 (6 bases). The CDR3 contains 15 residues. V gave up 5 bases and J gave up 6 bases, with 19 bases separating them. Germline V CDR1 and CDR2: SQVTM, ANQGSEA. CDR3: CSVYGHREGDEKLFF. The CDR3, as DNA: TGCAGCGTTTACGGACACAGGGAAGGGGATGAAAAACTGTTTTTT.

The chain couples TRBV3-1 (or the pseudogene TRBV3-2) to TRBJ2-7; 14 bases line up with TRBD2. This CDR3 region has 15 residues. In germline, CDR1 is LGHDT, CDR2 YNNKEL (reference sequence). The trim removed 5 bases at V and 6 bases at J, leaving 6 bases unmatched. The DNA for the CDR3 is TGTGCCAGCAGCGAAGGGACTAGCGGGGGTGTCGAGCAGTACTTC. It translates to CASSEGTSGGVEQYF.

This chain joins TRBV23-1 and TRBJ1-5, with D hard to call. Being an ORF, TRBV23-1 has a function that is uncertain. V was pared by 0 bases and J by 0 bases, with 9 bases between. The CDR3 sequence is 16 residues long. CDR3 loop: CASSQSNTYSNQPQHF. CDR3 DNA sequence: TGCGCCAGCAGTCAATCGAACACGTATAGCAATCAGCCCCAGCATTTT.

The chain joins TRBV7-2 to TRBJ2-1; the D gene is possibly TRBD2 (5 bases). This CDR3 contains 14 residues. Trimming took off 5 bases at V and 2 bases at J, with 10 bases between the two ends. CDR1 and CDR2 from the germline V gene are SGHTA and FQGNSA. CDR3 in DNA: TGTGCCAGCAGCAGGACTTTCCCCTACAATGAGCAGTTCTTC. As protein: CASSRTFPYNEQFF.

J is TRBJ1-1 and V is TRBV5-5; D not certain. V was cut by 4 bases and J by 1 base, with 17 bases left in between. The CDR3 runs 16 residues. The germline gives CDR1 SGHKS, CDR2 YYEKEE (reference sequence). The CDR3 region has the DNA TGTGCCAGCAGCCCCCAGACCCAGACAACGAACACTGAAGCTTTCTTT. Encoded protein: CASSPQTQTTNTEAFF. The full variable domain, rest sourced from reference TRBV5-5 and TRBJ1-1, is DAGVTQSPTHLIKTRGQQVTLRCSPISGHKSVSWYQQVLGQGPQFIFQYYEKEERGRGNFPDRFSARQFPNYSSELNVNALLLGDSALYLCASSPQTQTTNTEAFFGQGTRLTVV.

The chain is built from TRBV7-9 and TRBJ2-5, with D tentatively TRBD1 (6 bases). Trimming took 3 bases from V and 4 from J, leaving 15 bases between them. CDR3 size: 15 residues. The germline gives CDR1 SEHNR, CDR2 FQNEAQ (reference sequence). CDR3 sequence reads: CASSFSQGRIETQYF. CDR3 nucleotides: TGTGCCAGCAGCTTCTCGCAGGGGCGAATAGAGACCCAGTACTTC.

The chain uses TRBV3-1 (or the pseudogene TRBV3-2) and TRBJ2-3; D unclear. The V end was cut by 4 bases, the J end by 3 bases, with 8 bases between. The CDR3 has 13 residues. CDR1 is LGHDT, CDR2 YNNKEL, per germline (reference sequence). DNA for the CDR3: TGTGCCAGCAGCCGAGGATCGACAGATACGCAGTATTTT. Residues: CASSRGSTDTQYF.

The chain employs TRBV19 and TRBJ1-5, with D possibly being TRBD1 (6 bases). Germline V gene lookup returns CDR1 LNHDA and CDR2 SQIVND (reference sequence). V lost 6 bases and J lost 0, with 15 bases in between. The CDR3 totals 16 residues. The CDR3 sequence: CASSPQQGGSNQPQHF. In nucleotides, the CDR3 is TGTGCCAGTAGCCCCCAACAGGGCGGTAGCAATCAGCCCCAGCATTTT. The entire variable domain, with the rest obtained from reference TRBV19 and TRBJ1-5, is as follows: DGGITQSPKYLFRKEGQNVTLSCEQNLNHDAMYWYRQDPGQGLRLIYYSQIVNDFQKGDIAEGYSVSREKKESFPLTVTSAQKNPTAFYLCASSPQQGGSNQPQHFGDGTRLSIL.